Listed here are 27 T cell receptor beta chains from one sample, sequenced in a study of shared clonotypes between healthy human individuals. The assay was immunoSEQ multiplex PCR, and TCRdb's table has in-frame clones only and misses some. The data show under 1 million clones, approximately 92% seen once. CD8 cells classed as naive were CD45RO-negative and positively selected for CCR7, excluding terminally differentiated effector memory CD45RA+ cells. The material sequenced was naive CD8+ T cells sorted from blood. The receptors were sampled from a man in his thirties or forties in good health.

The CDR3 DNA reads as TGTGCCAGCAGTCCAGGGTCATCCCAGTACTTC. This sequence encodes CASSPGSSQYF. This rearrangement joins TRBV28 to TRBJ2-5, with a weak D call TRBD1 (5 bases). CDR1 is MDHEN, CDR2 SYDVKM, per germline. V was shortened by 5 bases and J by 9 bases, with 10 bases between the two germline ends. This CDR3 contains 11 residues.

This clone has a single count. The chain joins TRBV6-9 to TRBJ2-6; no definite D call. Germline assignment: CDR1 MNHGY and CDR2 SVAAGI. The CDR3 has 17 residues. V lost 5 bases to trimming and J lost 5 bases, with 19 bases between them. The CDR3 region is CASSGVVRQSRANVLTF. The CDR3, as DNA: TGTGCCAGCAGTGGGGTCGTACGACAAAGTCGGGCCAACGTCCTGACTTTC.

The V and J genes are TRBV9 and TRBJ2-1; 8 positions match TRBD1. V lost 0 bases, J lost 3 bases, and 8 bases stayed unmatched. Germline CDR1 is SGDLS and CDR2 is YYNGEE. There are 17 residues in the CDR3. This CDR3 is CASSVGTGGPYYNEQFF. In DNA form, the CDR3 reads TGTGCCAGCAGCGTAGGCACAGGGGGGCCCTACTACAATGAGCAGTTCTTC.

V gene TRBV18 combines with J gene TRBJ2-1; 10 nucleotides agree with TRBD2. This CDR3 comprises 16 residues. The V segment lost 2 bases and the J segment 6 bases; nucleotides outside the gene matches: 7. The germline gives CDR1 KGHSH, CDR2 LQKENI. CDR3: CASSPSGLAGANEQFF. The CDR3 nucleotides are TGTGCCAGCTCACCATCGGGGCTAGCGGGAGCCAATGAGCAGTTCTTC.

The chain combines TRBV9 with TRBJ1-2; 7 bases match TRBD1. Germline-derived CDR1 and CDR2 are SGDLS and YYNGEE. V was clipped by 3 bases and J by 0 bases; unmatched bases: 17. The CDR3 loop spans 19 amino acids. For the CDR3, the DNA is TGTGCCAGCAGCGCGTTAGCCGGGACAGAAGTATCAGCTAACTATGGCTACACCTTC. It translates to CASSALAGTEVSANYGYTF. The variable domain in full, completed from reference TRBV9 and TRBJ1-2, reads DSGVTQTPKHLITATGQRVTLRCSPRSGDLSVYWYQQSLDQGLQFLIQYYNGEERAKGNILERFSAQQFPDLHSELNLSSLELGDSALYFCASSALAGTEVSANYGYTFGSGTRLTVV.

As regards this clone: At the DNA level, this CDR3 is encoded by other sequences in the same sample as well. The V gene is TRBV9, the J gene TRBJ1-1; 10 bases are a match to TRBD1. Per germline, CDR1 SGDLS and CDR2 YYNGEE. The trim removed 3 bases at V and 8 bases at J, leaving 1 base unmatched. This CDR3 spans 12 amino acids. The CDR3 sequence is CASSGQGAEAFF. CDR3 coding DNA: TGTGCCAGCAGCGGACAGGGGGCCGAAGCTTTCTTT.

The chain combines TRBV29-1 with TRBJ2-7; 11 bases are a match to TRBD2. The CDR3 totals 13 residues. Looked up from germline, CDR1 is SQVTM and CDR2 is ANQGSEA. V shed 8 bases and J 3 bases; nucleotides not matched to a gene: 6. CDR3 DNA sequence: TGCAGCTTTAAGACTAGCGGGAACTACGAGCAGTACTTC. This sequence encodes CSFKTSGNYEQYF.

The CDR3 nucleotides are TGTGCCAGCAGTCCACCCTCCGCTGGAAAGTGGAATGAGCAGTTCTTC. Its protein is CASSPPSAGKWNEQFF. The gene calls are TRBV27 and TRBJ2-1; no definite D call. Germline CDR1 reads MNHEY; CDR2 reads SMNVEV (reference sequence). CDR3 length equals 16 residues. V lost 5 bases, J lost 7 bases, and 21 bases lay in between.

V gene TRBV9 combines with J gene TRBJ2-7, with D perhaps assigned TRBD1 or TRBD2 (5 bases each). Germline V lookup: CDR1 SGDLS, CDR2 YYNGEE. The CDR3 is 11 amino acids. Trimming removed 3 bases from V and 6 bases from J, with 7 bases in between. The CDR3 is CASSEGTEQYF. CDR3 DNA sequence: TGTGCCAGCAGCGAGGGGACCGAGCAGTACTTC.

CDR3 nucleotide sequence: TGTGCCAGCAGTCCCAGAAAGACAGGGCAGATTGTGAATGAGCAGTTCTTC. Translated, it gives CASSPRKTGQIVNEQFF. The V call is TRBV28, the J call TRBJ2-1, with TRBD1 matching 7 bases. J was trimmed by 7 bases and V by 5 bases; bases with no gene match: 17. This CDR3 spans 17 amino acids. Looked up from germline, CDR1 is MDHEN and CDR2 is SYDVKM. Full variable domain (outside the CDR3, taken from reference TRBV28 and TRBJ2-1): DVKVTQSSRYLVKRTGEKVFLECVQDMDHENMFWYRQDPGLGLRLIYFSYDVKMKEKGDIPEGYSVSREKKERFSLILESASTNQTSMYLCASSPRKTGQIVNEQFFGPGTRLTVL.

This clone has only one observation. The gene calls are TRBV7-6 and TRBJ2-7; D assignment may be TRBD1 or TRBD2 (5 bases each). V was pared by 4 bases and J by 2 bases, with 15 bases between. The V gene's germline CDR1 is SGHVS and CDR2 FNYEAQ. This CDR3 region has 15 residues. CDR3 sequence: CASSSMSGPTYEQYF. DNA of the CDR3: TGTGCCAGCAGCTCGATGTCGGGACCGACCTACGAGCAGTACTTC.

This chain joins TRBV27 and TRBJ1-5; no reliable D call. The germline CDR1 and CDR2 sequences are MNHEY and SMNVEV (reference sequence). V was clipped by 5 bases and J by 0 bases, with 5 bases between them. CDR3 length: 13 residues. CDR3 amino acids: CASSVDSNQPQHF. In DNA, the CDR3 is TGTGCCAGCAGTGTTGATAGCAATCAGCCCCAGCATTTT.

The chain links TRBV5-6 to TRBJ2-2; D remains ambiguous. Trimming pared 0 bases from V and 4 bases from J, leaving 7 bases between. The CDR3 covers 14 residues. Germline CDR1 SGHDT, CDR2 YYEEEE. DNA for the CDR3: TGTGCCAGCAGCTTGGAACACTCCACCGGGGAGCTGTTTTTT. Translated: CASSLEHSTGELFF.

The chain links TRBV7-6 to TRBJ1-5; TRBD1 aligns across 10 bases. V dropped 5 bases and J dropped 5; count of bases not matched to a gene: 6. Looked up from germline, CDR1 is SGHVS and CDR2 is FNYEAQ. The CDR3 covers 15 residues. The CDR3 reads CASSTDRGQDQPQHF. The CDR3, as DNA: TGTGCCAGCAGCACAGACAGGGGGCAGGATCAGCCCCAGCATTTT.

The genes are TRBV9 and TRBJ2-2; D is uncertain. V lost 0 bases to trimming and J lost 3 bases, with 6 bases between them. Looked up from germline, CDR1 is SGDLS and CDR2 is YYNGEE. The CDR3 loop spans 14 amino acids. CDR3 nucleotides: TGTGCCAGCAGCGTAGTAGCAGACACCGGGGAGCTGTTTTTT. Amino acid sequence: CASSVVADTGELFF.

The chain joins TRBV27 to TRBJ2-5, with D perhaps TRBD1 (5 bases). The V gene's germline CDR1 is MNHEY and CDR2 SMNVEV (reference sequence). The CDR3 spans 13 residues. V lost 3 bases and J lost 4, with 9 bases in between. This CDR3 is CASSLAGIETQYF. CDR3 sequence (DNA): TGTGCCAGCAGTTTGGCAGGGATAGAGACCCAGTACTTC.

The genes are TRBV11-2 and TRBJ2-7; TRBD2 matches 12 bases. From germline, CDR1 is SGHAT and CDR2 FQNNGV. The junction had 6 bases not matched to a gene; V was cut back by 4 bases and J by 2 bases. CDR3 length equals 16 residues. The CDR3 DNA is TGTGCCAGCAGCTCGCCGAGACTAGCGGGAGCCTACGAGCAGTACTTC. This sequence encodes CASSSPRLAGAYEQYF.

The V call is TRBV5-6, the J call TRBJ2-7; the D is unclear. CDR1 and CDR2 (germline): SGHDT, YYEEEE. The CDR3 is 14 residues long. V dropped 2 bases and J dropped 2 bases, with 11 bases sitting between them. In nucleotides, the CDR3 is TGTGCCAGCAGCTTTGGACGTATAGCCTACGAGCAGTACTTC. It specifies CASSFGRIAYEQYF. Based on the CDR3 plus reference TRBV5-6 and TRBJ2-7, the full variable domain is DAGVTQSPTHLIKTRGQQVTLRCSPKSGHDTVSWYQQALGQGPQFIFQYYEEEERQRGNFPDRFSGHQFPNYSSELNVNALLLGDSALYLCASSFGRIAYEQYFGPGTRLTVT.

The V call is TRBV13, the J call TRBJ1-1; D might be TRBD1 (6 bases). The germline V gene encodes CDR1 PRHDT and CDR2 FYEKMQ (reference sequence). The ends were cut back, 0 bases at V and 8 bases at J, with 13 bases in the middle. This CDR3 comprises 14 residues. CDR3 coding DNA: TGTGCCAGCAGCTTAGGGACAGGACTGGAAGAAGCTTTCTTT. Translation: CASSLGTGLEEAFF.

J is TRBJ2-5 and V is TRBV5-1; 12 nucleotides agree with TRBD2. The ends lost 5 bases at V and 1 base at J; junction bases unmatched: 6. This CDR3 is built from 16 residues. The germline CDR1 and CDR2 sequences are SGHRS and YFSETQ. This chain's CDR3 is CASRAWTSGAQETQYF. In DNA form, the CDR3 reads TGCGCCAGCAGAGCTTGGACTAGCGGGGCCCAAGAGACCCAGTACTTC.

This chain uses TRBV18 with TRBJ2-6; D is unresolved. Trimming removed 1 base from V and 5 bases from J, with 12 bases in between. This CDR3 region has 16 residues. Germline V CDR1 and CDR2: KGHSH, LQKENI. The CDR3, as DNA: TGTGCCAGCTCACCACGGCAGTCCCTAAGGGCCAACGTCCTGACTTTC. Its protein product is CASSPRQSLRANVLTF.

The genes are TRBV11-2 and TRBJ2-1; TRBD1 agrees at 10 bases. CDR1 and CDR2 from the germline V gene are SGHAT and FQNNGV. The CDR3 runs 16 residues. With 6 bases clipped from V and 5 bases from J, the junction kept 10 bases outside the gene matches. CDR3 in DNA: TGTGCCAGCAGGGATACGGGACAGGGGTGGGACAATGAGCAGTTCTTC. Its protein is CASRDTGQGWDNEQFF.

The chain carries TRBV7-2 and TRBJ2-7, with 14 bases lining up with TRBD2. Germline CDR1 SGHTA, CDR2 FQGNSA. The CDR3 contains 15 residues. The trim removed 4 bases at V and 2 bases at J, leaving 1 base unmatched. CDR3 sequence reads: CASSWGLAGAYEQYF. CDR3 DNA sequence: TGTGCCAGCAGCTGGGGACTAGCGGGAGCCTACGAGCAGTACTTC.

This clone has a single count. J is TRBJ2-2 and V is TRBV11-2; 14 bases align to TRBD2. V was pared by 8 bases and J by 6 bases, with 11 bases of the junction left unmatched. CDR1 and CDR2 from the germline V gene are SGHAT and FQNNGV. The length of the CDR3 is 17 residues. In DNA form, the CDR3 reads TGTGCCAGCCTGGGAATGACTAGCGGGAGGGATTCCGGGGAGCTGTTTTTT. Its protein is CASLGMTSGRDSGELFF.

The J gene is TRBJ2-7, the V gene TRBV6-6; D gene ambiguous. The CDR3 runs 16 residues. CDR1 and CDR2 from the germline V gene are MNHNY and SVGAGI (reference sequence). Trimming stripped 4 bases from V and 2 bases from J, with 18 bases between. The CDR3 is CASSSLTRTDPYEQYF. The CDR3 nucleotides read TGTGCCAGCAGTTCCCTAACCCGGACGGACCCCTACGAGCAGTACTTC.

The chain uses TRBV27 and TRBJ1-1; tentative D call: TRBD1 (5 bases). This CDR3 has 13 residues. The germline gives CDR1 MNHEY, CDR2 SMNVEV (reference sequence). With 4 bases removed from V and 9 bases from J, the gap between germline ends came to 15 bases. The CDR3 sequence: CASSSPGGTQAFF. CDR3 DNA: TGTGCCAGCAGTTCCCCGGGAGGGACCCAAGCTTTCTTT.

This clone has a single count. The rearrangement uses TRBV27 and TRBJ2-7; D remains ambiguous. Germline CDR1 reads MNHEY; CDR2 reads SMNVEV (reference sequence). Deletions cut 8 bases from V and 6 bases from J, with 14 bases between. This CDR3 is 12 amino acids long. CDR3 region: CASRFIKGEQYF. The CDR3 bases are TGTGCCAGCCGATTTATTAAGGGCGAGCAGTACTTC.